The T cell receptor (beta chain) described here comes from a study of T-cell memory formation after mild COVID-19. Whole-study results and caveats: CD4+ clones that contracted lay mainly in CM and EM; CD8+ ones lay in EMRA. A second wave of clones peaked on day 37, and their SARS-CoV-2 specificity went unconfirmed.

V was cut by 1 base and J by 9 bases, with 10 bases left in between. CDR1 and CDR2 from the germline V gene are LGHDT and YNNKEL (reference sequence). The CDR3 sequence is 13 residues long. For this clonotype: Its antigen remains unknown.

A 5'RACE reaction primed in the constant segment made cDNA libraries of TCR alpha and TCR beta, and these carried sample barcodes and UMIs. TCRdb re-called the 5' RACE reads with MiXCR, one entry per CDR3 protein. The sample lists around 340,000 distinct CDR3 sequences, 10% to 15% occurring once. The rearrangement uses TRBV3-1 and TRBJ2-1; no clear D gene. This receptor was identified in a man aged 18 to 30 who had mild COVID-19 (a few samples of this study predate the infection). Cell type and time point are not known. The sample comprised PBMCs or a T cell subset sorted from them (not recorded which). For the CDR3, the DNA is TGTGCCAGCAGCCAAGTCAGCACTTCTGAGCAGTTCTTC. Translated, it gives CASSQVSTSEQFF.